The present TCR beta chain was sequenced within a study of blood T cell repertoires in COVID-19 (TCRdb year 2020). The study in broad terms: Samples from collaborators originated in the United States, Italy and Spain and spanned both the acute and convalescent phases of COVID-19. The prospective study material was composed of cDNA or gDNA derived from T cells, B-cell-depleted T cells, or PBMCs. Subjects who had been exposed to COVID-19, were actively infected with it, or had recovered from it provided the deeply sampled blood TCRbeta repertoires that made up the dataset. The repertoires were released in a freely available public database meant as a resource for research on the immune response to SARS-CoV-2. The samples were drawn from two sources: the first 160 participants of the ongoing ImmuneRACE study, and 1,000 to 1,500 subjects contributed by 6 global collaborators. The sample metadata nearly always contained a de-identified subject ID, COVID-19 status, age in years and sex. Where available, HLA class I and class II types were taken from metadata supplied by the sample provider and were not determined by assay-based typing. Overall study results and their limits: The amount of clinical and demographic metadata varied by source and participant and was provided uncurated.

TCRbeta CDR3 regions were amplified from genomic DNA by means of the immunoSEQ Assay, a bias-controlled multiplex PCR. The study's processing was this. The number of nucleated cells in each sample was estimated from the amplification of reference gene primers within the assay. Sequence reads were collapsed and filtered to measure the absolute abundance of every unique TCRbeta CDR3 rearrangement. Productive Simpson clonality was computed per sample as the square root of Simpson's diversity index over productive rearrangements. TCRdb re-hosts the immuneACCESS table, in-frame sequences only. Its copies lack some clones; in the studies checked, an unresolved V gene accounts for under half of them, and the cause for the rest is not known. The V and J calls and clone size are taken from that table; D and trimming were inferred from the DNA. This sample holds roughly 400,000 clones; approximately 90% were observed only once. About 0.83% of the sample is taken by the ten largest.

In regard to this clone: Its specific antigen is unknown. No per-base quality is available; no much larger clone lies one base away.

The V and J ends are trimmed by 0 bases and 2 bases, leaving 11 bases between them. From cysteine to phenylalanine, the CDR3 is 16 amino acids long. The retained sequence is limited to the CDR3, 48 bases, with the frame set at the first base. CDR1 is given as LGHDT and CDR2 as YNNKEL, both from the germline V gene (reference sequence). In the prospective study, participants were roughly 18 to 95 years old, resided in about two dozen geographic areas of the United States, and were enrolled through a virtual design. To assign participants to cohorts, the prospective study relied on clinical history that participants themselves reported in a screening survey and a study questionnaire. Exposed participants had been in contact with someone with a PCR-confirmed or clinician-diagnosed COVID-19 case within 2 weeks of study entry. In the prospective study, mobile phlebotomists collected whole blood, serum and a nasopharyngeal or oropharyngeal swab from each participant. Additional blood draws and questionnaires over an approximately two-month period could optionally be provided by prospective study participants. Before DNA extraction, prospective study blood samples were shipped either frozen or at room temperature.

Sequencing input: PBMCs or T cells enriched from blood (not recorded which). The sequence was collected from a woman aged 35 to 49 who had been exposed to COVID-19. The chain employs TRBV3-1 (or the pseudogene TRBV3-2) and TRBJ1-3; the D gene remains uncertain. The nucleotide sequence reads TGTGCCAGCAGCCAAGAGAGGTCGGGAACTGGAAACACCATATATTTT. Its protein reads: CASSQERSGTGNTIYF.